The present T cell receptor beta chain was sequenced within a study of blood T cells in healthy people across ages. V gave up 0 bases and J gave up 3 bases; unmatched junction bases: 3. From germline, CDR1 is KGHDR and CDR2 SFDVKD. The CDR3 spans 16 residues. For the second PCR, which ran for about 7 to 12 cycles, a sample-barcoded 5' primer and a J-beta primer mix were used. TCRdb passed the 5' RACE reads through MiXCR, listing each CDR3 protein once. The sample records approximately 730,000 distinct CDR3 sequences, about 42% being singletons. The TCR was taken from a woman aged 60-75 years in good health. The chain joins TRBV24-1 to TRBJ2-3, with 9 nucleotides matching TRBD1. The sequencing input was blood. The CDR3 spells CATSDLGQGTTDTQYF. The CDR3 coding sequence is TGTGCCACCAGTGATTTGGGACAGGGGACAACAGATACGCAGTATTTT.